This T cell receptor (beta chain) was identified in a study of T-cell reconstitution after alpha-beta-depleted transplantation in children. Germline V lookup: CDR1 MNHEY, CDR2 SVGAGI. V was pared by 7 bases and J by 6 bases, with 10 bases between. The CDR3 has 11 residues. This clonotype was seen only a few times. This sample's TCRbeta library carried unique molecular identifier barcodes. TCRdb reprocessed the PCR reads with MiXCR, giving one entry per CDR3 protein. The sample consists of some 600,000 distinct CDR3 sequences, roughly 15% of them appearing once. This TCR was recovered from a human donor who donated a stem cell graft to a child with acute myeloid leukemia. This material consisted of PBMCs from the stem cell graft donor, taken from the stem cell graft. The chain is built from TRBV6-5 and TRBJ2-7; maybe TRBD1 (7 bases). In DNA, the CDR3 is TGTGCCAGCAATCAGGGGGGCGAGCAGTACTTC. Its protein product is CASNQGGEQYF.